This T cell receptor beta chain was documented in a study of CD8+ T cells in alopecia areata (dated by TCRdb to the late 2010s). Regarding the research as a whole: The treated patients took part in an open-label pilot trial in which moderate-to-severe alopecia areata was treated with oral tofacitinib at 5 to 10 mg twice daily. In both human patients and the C3H/HeJ mouse model, the study applied high-throughput TCRbeta sequencing to look at T cell clonal expansion in alopecia areata. Clonality in the scalp was compared among normal scalp (n=4), patchy alopecia areata scalp (n=8), and alopecia totalis/universalis scalp (n=8). In humans, TCRbeta sequencing was performed on scalp tissue and on sorted CD4+ and CD8+ peripheral blood T cells from healthy controls and from patients with patchy or totalis/universalis alopecia areata. In treated patients, disease severity was measured using the SALT score, which gives the percentage of scalp surface area affected. The RNA source kit depended on sample type: the PAXgene miRNA kit for fixed scalp, the miRNeasy kit for PBMCs, and the RNeasy kit for mouse skin. TCRbeta CDR3 regions were amplified by immunoSEQ multiplex PCR using 35 Vbeta forward and 13 Jbeta reverse primers. Patients received tofacitinib for 6 to 18 months and were then followed off drug for 6 months to check for delayed response and recurrence. Biopsies were taken from tofacitinib-treated patients at baseline and again at 4 and 24 weeks into treatment, and several of those patients also had a later scalp biopsy.

What this sample's treatment or condition label stands for: oral pan-JAK inhibitor, 5-10 mg twice daily. Peripheral blood and lesional scalp punch biopsies were obtained from patients with alopecia areata. PBMCs were isolated by density centrifugation and stained for CD3, CD4 and CD8, and CD4+ and CD8+ T cells were sorted on a FACSAria. Summary of the overall study and its limitations: The treated cohort was small, with a single nonresponder, so links between baseline CD8+ expansion and response need larger studies. Compared with normal scalp, lesional scalp had higher clonality and more expanded CD8+ clones, particularly in alopecia totalis/universalis, a pattern that suggests antigenic drive. Many expanded lesional clones persisted in scalp and blood during tofacitinib treatment, which may partly explain relapse after stopping treatment. Shared TCR sequences between patients were less evident than in mice, which may be partly attributable to HLA diversity in the patient population. Unlike mouse skin, which is dominated by gammadelta T cells, normal human skin has resident alphabeta T cells that are also sequenced, and this complicates analysis of the scalp TCR repertoire. Tofacitinib significantly decreased scalp clonality and the number of expanded CD8+ clones among the top 100 scalp clones.

Comments on this clone: Its cognate antigen has yet to be identified. Nothing much larger sits one base from this clone, and base qualities are not available.

CDR1 is given as SGHRS and CDR2 as YFSETQ, both from the germline V gene. Including cysteine and phenylalanine, the CDR3 has 14 amino acids. The sequence is cut down to CDR3 DNA, 42 bases in frame from base 1. V is shortened by 5 bases, J by 4 bases, and the region joining them spans 12 bases. The method behind the library was the immunoSEQ multiplex PCR assay. RNA was extracted from all samples and reverse transcribed into cDNA as template for TCR sequencing. SuperScript III was used for first-strand cDNA synthesis, primed with a 2:1 mix of oligo-dT and random hexamers. Amplification bias was assessed with a synthetic immune receptor repertoire, and residual bias was removed computationally. Per the source publication's procedure: Raw reads were preprocessed for error removal, and CDR3 was defined according to IMGT conventions as running from the conserved cysteine to phenylalanine. Clonality was calculated as 1 minus Shannon entropy normalized by log2 of the number of productive unique TCRs. Scalp TCRbeta sequences were cross-referenced with sorted blood CD4 and CD8 repertoires so that the CD4 or CD8 identity of scalp clones could be inferred. TCRdb carries this immuneACCESS record with in-frame sequences only. Its versions omit some clonotypes, under half of them owing to an unresolved V gene in the studies checked, with the rest unexplained. V and J calls and clone size are given by that table; D and trimming were obtained from the DNA. The sample yields around 100,000 clones; 86% were counted once. The ten most abundant clones make up 11% of the sample.

This clonotype was sampled from a human donor with alopecia areata. This sequence uses TRBV5-1 and TRBJ2-2; the best D guess is TRBD1, with 6 bases matching. Sequenced material: CD8+ T cells sorted from blood, taken between weeks 30 and 35, from a patient treated with tofacitinib. The nucleotide sequence reads TGCGCCAGCAGATCAGGGGAAGGCACCGGGGAGCTGTTTTTT. Translated, this is CASRSGEGTGELFF.